This T cell receptor (beta chain) comes out of a study of shared T cell receptors in the human thymus. Deletions cut 0 bases from V and 6 bases from J, with 12 bases between. The CDR3 runs 14 residues. Germline CDR1 is MNHEY and CDR2 is SMNVEV (reference sequence). The data were produced by immunoSEQ multiplex PCR, yet TCRdb's version contains in-frame clones alone and is incomplete. The sample comprises approximately 490,000 clones, around 82% of which are singletons, and 0.01% to 0.015% rests with the top ten. This same sample was also part of a study on human thymus T cells.

The gene calls are TRBV27 and TRBJ2-7; a possible D gene is TRBD1 (6 bases). The sequence was obtained from a boy in the first two years of life with a congenital heart defect. The specimen sequenced was thymocytes. CDR3 DNA: TGTGCCAGCAGTTTATCCACAGGGAACGGCGAGCAGTACTTC. This gives the protein CASSLSTGNGEQYF.